This T cell receptor (beta chain) derives from a study of cytomegalovirus exposure and HLA in healthy donors. The PCR used 60 Vbeta and 13 Jbeta primers. TCRdb's copy holds only in-frame clones and misses some; the assay was immunoSEQ multiplex PCR. The sample yields 160,000 or so clones, around 81% seen once. As to this clone: Its antigen remains unknown.

The study, taken as a whole, reports: In vitro experiments confirmed that three CMV-associated chains were specific for CMV antigens.

The V gene's germline CDR1 is SQVTM and CDR2 ANQGSEA. This CDR3 has 14 amino acids. J was trimmed by 5 bases and V by 3 bases; bases with no gene match: 8. The chain uses TRBV29-1 and TRBJ1-2, with TRBD1 identical over 8 bases. The origin of this receptor is a man aged 40-55 years in good health and CMV-seronegative. Specimen: PBMCs. CDR3 in DNA: TGCAGCGTTGAGGGGTCAGGGGGCTGGTATGGCTACACCTTC. It specifies CSVEGSGGWYGYTF.